The 13 T cell receptor beta chains below were found in one sample sequenced in a study of identical twins. One entry per CDR3 protein, called by TCRdb with MiXCR from the 5' RACE reads. The profile shows roughly 710,000 distinct CDR3 sequences, roughly 6.2% of them singletons. Sequencing used naive T cells sorted from blood. The receptors here all came from a man aged 18 to 30 in good health.

Ten or more counts support this clonotype. The chain uses TRBV25-1 and TRBJ2-1; 9 bases match TRBD1. CDR3 length equals 14 residues. V was clipped by 4 bases and J by 3 bases; unmatched bases: 1. Germline loops: CDR1 MGHDK, CDR2 SYGVNS. The CDR3 reads CASSGGQGYNEQFF. The CDR3, as DNA: TGTGCCAGCAGTGGGGGACAGGGCTACAATGAGCAGTTCTTC.

The table lists this clonotype with many counts. V gene TRBV24-1 combines with J gene TRBJ1-6, with 9 bases fitting TRBD1. After removal of 4 bases from V and 7 bases from J, the junction contained 10 bases not matched to a gene. The V gene's germline CDR1 is KGHDR and CDR2 SFDVKD. The CDR3 length is 17 residues. CDR3 amino acids: CATSDLRTGERNSPLHF. In nucleotides, the CDR3 is TGTGCCACCAGTGACCTGAGGACAGGGGAGAGGAATTCACCCCTCCACTTT.

The chain has TRBV7-3 and TRBJ1-4, with a tentative D call TRBD1 (6 bases). CDR3 length equals 16 residues. Germline CDR1 reads SGHTA; CDR2 reads FQGTGA. Between the trimmed V and J ends, which lost 3 bases and 4 bases, there was a span of 15 bases. CDR3 nucleotide sequence: TGTGCCAGCAGCTTGAATAGGACAGCCCTTAATGAAAAACTGTTTTTT. Translating it yields CASSLNRTALNEKLFF.

This clonotype was counted at least ten times. The rearrangement joins TRBV27 to TRBJ2-1, with TRBD1 matching 9 bases. This CDR3 contains 16 residues. CDR1 is MNHEY and CDR2 is SMNVEV in the germline V gene (reference sequence). J gave up 2 bases and V 5 bases, and 7 bases lay outside the gene matches. This chain's CDR3 is CASSLGTGSPYNEQFF. The CDR3 region has the DNA TGTGCCAGCAGTCTTGGGACAGGGAGTCCCTACAATGAGCAGTTCTTC.

This clonotype has a count of ten or more. The chain couples TRBV27 to TRBJ2-3; D may match TRBD1 or TRBD2 (5 bases each). The CDR3 is made up of 14 amino acids. Germline-derived CDR1 and CDR2 are MNHEY and SMNVEV (reference sequence). V was cut by 5 bases and J by 1 base, with 10 bases left in between. The CDR3 DNA reads TGTGCCAGCAGTCCGGGACCACGCACAGATACGCAGTATTTT. As protein: CASSPGPRTDTQYF.

This clonotype was detected ten times or more. The chain carries TRBV15 and TRBJ2-7; TRBD2 matches 9 bases. V lost 0 bases, J lost 3 bases, and 6 bases stayed unmatched. Germline assignment: CDR1 LNHNV and CDR2 YYDKDF (reference sequence). The CDR3 spans 16 residues. CDR3: CATSRDLPSGIYEQYF. The DNA of the CDR3 is TGTGCCACCAGCAGAGATTTGCCTAGCGGGATCTACGAGCAGTACTTC.

This clonotype has just a few counts. This chain uses TRBV3-1 with TRBJ2-7; no firm D call. Trimming took 3 bases from V and 2 from J, leaving 11 bases between them. The CDR3 runs to 14 residues. Germline CDR1 LGHDT, CDR2 YNNKEL (reference sequence). The CDR3 nucleotides read TGTGCCAGCAGCCACAGTTCAATACCCTACGAGCAGTACGTC. Its protein is CASSHSSIPYEQYV.

The rearrangement links TRBV6-1 to TRBJ2-1; D gene uncertain. V lost 7 bases, J lost 2 bases, and 15 bases lay in between. CDR3 length equals 15 residues. Germline loops: CDR1 MNHNS, CDR2 SASEGT. The CDR3 reads CASNQPDTPYNEQFF. As DNA, the CDR3 is TGTGCCAGCAACCAACCCGATACCCCCTACAATGAGCAGTTCTTC.

This clonotype was detected ten times or more. V usage is TRBV20-1 and J usage is TRBJ2-3; no definite D call. Trimming took off 3 bases at V and 1 base at J, with 8 bases between the two ends. Germline CDR1 and CDR2: DFQATT and SNEGSKA (reference sequence). The CDR3 is 13 amino acids. The CDR3 here is CSASAERTDTQYF. The CDR3 nucleotides read TGCAGTGCTAGCGCGGAACGCACAGATACGCAGTATTTT.

This clonotype was detected a few times. The CDR3 protein is CASSYGVRVNTGELFF. In DNA, the CDR3 is TGTGCCAGCAGTTACGGGGTCCGGGTAAACACCGGGGAGCTGTTTTTT. This chain links TRBV6-5 with TRBJ2-2, with D unclear. This CDR3 is 16 amino acids long. The germline V and J ends were trimmed by 2 bases and 2 bases, with 12 bases remaining between them. Per germline, CDR1 MNHEY and CDR2 SVGAGI.

This clonotype was seen ten or more times. V and J are TRBV12-3 or TRBV12-4 and TRBJ2-7, with D uncertain. V was cut by 6 bases and J by 3 bases, with 18 bases left in between. This CDR3 is 15 amino acids long. The DNA of the CDR3 is TGTGCCAGCAGAAACCCTTGGCAGGCCAACTACGAGCAGTACGTC. It is translated as CASRNPWQANYEQYV.

This clonotype showed up just a few times. This chain joins TRBV10-3 and TRBJ2-5; TRBD1 matches 7 bases. The CDR3 covers 15 residues. Germline loops: CDR1 ENHRY, CDR2 SYGVKD. Trimming at V came to 0 bases and at J to 5 bases, leaving 6 bases not matched to a gene. The CDR3 coding sequence is TGTGCCATCAGTGAGTCCCGGACAGGTGGGGAGACCCAGTACTTC. This translates into CAISESRTGGETQYF.

This clonotype has at least ten counts. The chain joins TRBV12-3 or TRBV12-4 to TRBJ1-1, with D tentatively TRBD1 (5 bases). V lost 8 bases, J lost 4 bases, and 14 bases lay in between. The CDR3 has 13 residues. In nucleotides, the CDR3 is TGTGCCAGCGGCAGGGTGATGGGCACTGAAGCTTTCTTT. Residues: CASGRVMGTEAFF.